The text below deals with one T cell receptor beta chain. Its antigen remains unidentified. Germline values: CDR1 DFQATT, CDR2 SNEGSKA (reference sequence). The CDR3 spans 14 residues. Using the 5' RACE reads, TCRdb records one entry per CDR3 protein without DNA. The sample data list 350,000 to 500,000 distinct CDR3 sequences. The data are from a study of monozygotic twins with inflammatory bowel disease. Study-wide results and limits: Patients got different immunosuppressive treatments, which may have made their repertoires more variable.

The chain has TRBV20-1 and TRBJ1-1; TCRdb's D call of TRBD1 is untestable without DNA. The TCR comes from a human donor with ulcerative colitis or Crohn's disease, or a healthy co-twin of an affected twin (not recorded which). Specimen: blood. CDR3 loop: CSARDPRDNTEAFF.